These T cell receptor beta chains were read from a single sample in a study of blood T cell repertoires in COVID-19. Sequenced by immunoSEQ multiplex PCR; TCRdb stores in-frame clones only, minus some. This sample has approximately 190,000 clones, with around 86% found just once. The sample comprised PBMCs or T cells enriched from blood (not recorded which). The source of these receptors is a woman in her thirties or forties in a cohort exposed to, infected with or recovered from COVID-19 (not recorded which). Both conserved end residues are part of each CDR3. A D gene is named only where the DNA matches it firmly. Rows may omit the clone size; those that give it use once, few, many or a size class.

>NA|TRBJ2-5|TRBV7-2|NA|11
TGTGCCAGCAGCCCCTTGGAGACCCAGTACTTC
CASSPLETQYF
>TRBD2|TRBJ2-1|TRBV5-1|NA|14
TGCGCCAGCAGCTACGACAGAGCGGGGGGTGAGCAGTTCTTC
CASSYDRAGGEQFF
>NA|TRBJ2-5|TRBV18|NA|14
TGTGCCAGCTCACCATTTTCAGGGCGAGAGACCCAGTACTTC
CASSPFSGRETQYF
>NA|TRBJ1-3|TRBV6-5|NA|14
TGTGCCAGCAGTTACTCGGGGGCCGGAAACACCATATATTTT
CASSYSGAGNTIYF
>NA|TRBJ2-7|TRBV5-1|NA|15
TGCGCCAGCAGAGAGGCTAGCAGCAGCTCCTACGAGCAGTACTTC
CASREASSSSYEQYF
>TRBD1|TRBJ2-3|TRBV5-1|NA|16
TGCGCCAGCAGCTTGGGGACAGGCCGTAGCACAGATACGCAGTATTTT
CASSLGTGRSTDTQYF
>NA|TRBJ2-3|TRBV5-4|once|14
TGTGCCAGCAGCTTGGGGCAGGGTTTGGATACGCAGTATTTT
CASSLGQGLDTQYF
>TRBD2|TRBJ2-1|TRBV6-2/TRBV6-3|once|15
TGTGCCAGCAGCTTTACCGGGACTAGCTACAATGAGCAGTTCTTC
CASSFTGTSYNEQFF
>NA|TRBJ2-1|TRBV11-2|NA|13
TGTGCCAGCAGCCTCGCTACCTACAATGAGCAGTTCTTC
CASSLATYNEQFF
>NA|TRBJ2-2|TRBV24-1|few|14
TGTGCCACCAGTCCAGCGGTCAACACCGGGGAGCTGTTTTTT
CATSPAVNTGELFF
>NA|TRBJ2-7|TRBV18|NA|15
TGTGCCAGCTCACAGGGACACGGGGACATGTTGGAGCAGTACTTC
CASSQGHGDMLEQYF
>NA|TRBJ2-1|TRBV10-2|NA|14
TGCGCCAGCAGTGGCCTAGCCTCCTACAATGAGCAGTTCTTC
CASSGLASYNEQFF
>TRBD1|TRBJ1-4|TRBV7-6|NA|19
TGTGCCAGCAGCCTCCACCCGCCGGGACAGGGTCCTATTTGGGAAAAACTGTTTTTT
CASSLHPPGQGPIWEKLFF
>TRBD2|TRBJ2-1|TRBV9|NA|17
TGTGCCAGCAGCGTCCCCTCTAGCGGGGGACCATACAATGAGCAGTTCTTC
CASSVPSSGGPYNEQFF
>NA|TRBJ2-7|TRBV13|NA|15
TGTGCCAGCAGCTTAGGCGGGACATTTTCCTACGAGCAGTACTTC
CASSLGGTFSYEQYF
>TRBD1|TRBJ2-7|TRBV6-2/TRBV6-3|few|14
TGTGCCAGCAGTTGGGGCAGGGGGCACTACGAGCAGTACTTC
CASSWGRGHYEQYF
>TRBD1|TRBJ2-7|TRBV7-8|NA|15
TGTGCCAGCAGCACCGACAGACAGGGGGTAAGGGAGCAGTACTTC
CASSTDRQGVREQYF
>NA|TRBJ2-3|TRBV7-2|once|15
TGTGCCAGCAATCCCCGGTTAACTAGCACAGATACGCAGTATTTT
CASNPRLTSTDTQYF
>NA|TRBJ2-1|TRBV15|NA|17
TGTGCCACCAGCAGATTCCCGGGAGACCGATCCTACAATGAGCAGTTCTTC
CATSRFPGDRSYNEQFF
>TRBD1|TRBJ1-4|TRBV5-1|NA|16
TGCGCCAGCAGGCAGGGGGGATCTGCAACTAATGAAAAACTGTTTTTT
CASRQGGSATNEKLFF
>NA|TRBJ1-2|TRBV5-1|NA|15
TGCGCCAGCAGCTTGGCAGCAGGGGTTAACTATGGCTACACCTTC
CASSLAAGVNYGYTF
>TRBD2|TRBJ2-1|TRBV5-4|NA|17
TGTGCCAGCAGCTCACCAGGACTAGCGGGGGTGAACAATGAGCAGTTCTTC
CASSSPGLAGVNNEQFF
>TRBD2|TRBJ2-5|TRBV11-2|few|13
TGTGCCAGCAGCTGGGGGACTAAAGAGACCCAGTACTTC
CASSWGTKETQYF
>NA|TRBJ1-6|TRBV30|NA|13
TGTGCCAGTGTAGGGGGTGTGAATTCACCCCTCCACTTT
CASVGGVNSPLHF